This T cell receptor (beta chain) was documented in a study of T cell changes during pregnancy in multiple sclerosis. The assay was immunoSEQ multiplex PCR, and TCRdb's table has in-frame clones only and misses some. The sample records some 70,000 clones, about 92% being singletons. CDR3 size: 15 residues. Trimming took 4 bases from V and 1 from J; bases not matched to a gene: 3. CDR1 MNHEY and CDR2 SMNVEV come from the germline V gene (reference sequence). The sample in question was CD8+ T cells from peripheral blood mononuclear cells, obtained in the third trimester of pregnancy. The clonotype comes from a female donor in good health, enrolled as a control in a pregnancy study. The chain carries TRBV27 and TRBJ2-4; TRBD1 matches 8 bases. The CDR3 region has the DNA TGTGCCAGCAGTTACACAGGGGGGGCCAAAAACATTCAGTACTTC. This encodes CASSYTGGAKNIQYF.